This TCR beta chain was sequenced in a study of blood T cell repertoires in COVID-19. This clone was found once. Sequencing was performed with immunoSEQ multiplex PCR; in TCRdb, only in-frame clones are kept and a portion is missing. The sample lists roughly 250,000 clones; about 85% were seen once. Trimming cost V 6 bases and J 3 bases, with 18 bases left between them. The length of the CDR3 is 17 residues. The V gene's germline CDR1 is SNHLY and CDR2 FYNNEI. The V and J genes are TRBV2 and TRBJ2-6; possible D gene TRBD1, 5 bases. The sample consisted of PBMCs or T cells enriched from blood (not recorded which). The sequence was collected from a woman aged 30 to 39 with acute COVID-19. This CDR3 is CASRVVEGAGGANVLTF. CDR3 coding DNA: TGTGCCAGCAGGGTCGTTGAAGGGGCAGGTGGGGCCAACGTCCTGACTTTC.